Sequencing of this T cell receptor delta chain was carried out in a study of γδ T cells in repeated Plasmodium falciparum infection. The wider study: Donors were malaria-exposed Malian children or age- and gender-matched Australian children. Over approximately 640 days, donors received four mosquito-bite P. falciparum NF54 infections. Samples were taken at baseline, before some infections, and 21 days after each.

The CDR3 is 20 residues long. J gave up 0 bases and V 3 bases, and 16 bases lay outside the gene matches. Germline V gives CDR1 TSWWSYY, CDR2 QGS. TCRdb applied CATT to the multiplex PCR reads for clone calling. The sample has under 65,000 delta-chain clones, about 1.5% seen once. This clone was seen a few times. The protein TCRdb lists belongs to a much larger clone and differs from this DNA's translation at residue 7, which points to a read error; the protein shown is made from the DNA. Gammadelta T cells were flow-sorted from PBMC into Vgamma9/Vdelta2+ and Vdelta2-negative populations for bulk analysis.

The sample comprised gamma-delta T cells from blood. J is TRDJ1 and V is TRDV1; TRDD3 agrees at 10 bases. This clonotype originated in a pool of human donors (malaria-infected and uninfected, not separated). The CDR3 protein is CALGDQLPAWGIHYTDKLIF. As DNA, the CDR3 is TGTGCTCTTGGGGACCAGCTTCCTGCGTGGGGGATACATTACACCGATAAACTCATCTTT.